This paragraph covers one T cell receptor beta chain sequence. These data originate in a study of blood T cell repertoires in COVID-19. This CDR3 has 15 residues. J gave up 3 bases and V 4 bases, and 4 bases lay outside the gene matches. CDR1 is SEHNR, CDR2 FQNEAQ, per germline (reference sequence). The protocol was immunoSEQ multiplex PCR, while the TCRdb copy is restricted to in-frame clones and leaves out a portion. The sample lists a few hundred thousand clones; about nine tenths were seen once. The TCR sequence derives from a woman in her thirties or forties who had recovered from COVID-19. This sequence joins TRBV7-9 and TRBJ2-5; 11 bases are a match to TRBD2. Sequenced material: PBMCs or T cells enriched from blood (not recorded which). CDR3 DNA sequence: TGTGCCAGCAGCTCATCGACTAGCGGGAAAGAGACCCAGTACTTC. Translated: CASSSSTSGKETQYF. Variable domain in full (rest from reference TRBV7-9 and TRBJ2-5): DTGVSQNPRHKITKRGQNVTFRCDPISEHNRLYWYRQTLGQGPEFLTYFQNEAQLEKSRLLSDRFSAERPKGSFSTLEIQRTEQGDSAMYLCASSSSTSGKETQYFGPGTRLLVL.